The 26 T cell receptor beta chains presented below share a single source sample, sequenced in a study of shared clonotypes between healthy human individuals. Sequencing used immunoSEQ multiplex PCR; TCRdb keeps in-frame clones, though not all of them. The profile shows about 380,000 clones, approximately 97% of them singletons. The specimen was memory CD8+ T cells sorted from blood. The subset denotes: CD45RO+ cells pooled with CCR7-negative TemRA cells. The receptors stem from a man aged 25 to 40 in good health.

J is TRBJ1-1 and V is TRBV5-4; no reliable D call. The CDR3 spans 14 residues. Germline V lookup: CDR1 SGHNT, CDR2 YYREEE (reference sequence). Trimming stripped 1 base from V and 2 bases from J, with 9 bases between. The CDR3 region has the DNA TGTGCCAGCAGCTTGTCTGCAGATAACACTGAAGCTTTCTTT. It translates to CASSLSADNTEAFF.

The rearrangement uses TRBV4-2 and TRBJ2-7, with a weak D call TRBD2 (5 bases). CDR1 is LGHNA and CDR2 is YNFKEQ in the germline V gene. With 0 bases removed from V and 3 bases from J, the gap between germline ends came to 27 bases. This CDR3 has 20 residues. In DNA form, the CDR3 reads TGTGCCAGCAGCCAAGATCGGGGATTCGGCGGATTACAAACTAACTACGAGCAGTACTTC. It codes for CASSQDRGFGGLQTNYEQYF.

The DNA for the CDR3 is TGTGCCAGCAGCCAACCTCCTGGGGGGGTCTGGGAGACCCAGTACTTC. It encodes CASSQPPGGVWETQYF. The V call is TRBV7-6, the J call TRBJ2-5; TRBD2 matches 7 bases. There are 16 residues in the CDR3. The germline gives CDR1 SGHVS, CDR2 FNYEAQ. Unmatched junction bases numbered 14, after V lost 5 bases and J lost 5 bases. The full variable domain, in which reference TRBV7-6 and TRBJ2-5 provide the parts outside the CDR3, is GAGVSQSPRYKVTKRGQDVALRCDPISGHVSLYWYRQALGQGPEFLTYFNYEAQQDKSGLPNDRFSAERPEGSISTLTIQRTEQRDSAMYRCASSQPPGGVWETQYFGPGTRLLVL.

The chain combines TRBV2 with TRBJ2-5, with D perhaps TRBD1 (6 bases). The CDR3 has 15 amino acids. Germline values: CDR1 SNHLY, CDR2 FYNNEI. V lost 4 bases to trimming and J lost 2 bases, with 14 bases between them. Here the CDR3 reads CASSADRTTQETQYF. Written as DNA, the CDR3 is TGTGCCAGCAGTGCGGACAGAACCACTCAAGAGACCCAGTACTTC.

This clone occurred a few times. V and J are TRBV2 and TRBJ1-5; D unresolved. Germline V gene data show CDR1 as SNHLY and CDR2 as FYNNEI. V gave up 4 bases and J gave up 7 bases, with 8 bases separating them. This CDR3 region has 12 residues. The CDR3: CASSVREQPQHF. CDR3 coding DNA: TGTGCCAGCAGTGTCCGTGAACAGCCCCAGCATTTT.

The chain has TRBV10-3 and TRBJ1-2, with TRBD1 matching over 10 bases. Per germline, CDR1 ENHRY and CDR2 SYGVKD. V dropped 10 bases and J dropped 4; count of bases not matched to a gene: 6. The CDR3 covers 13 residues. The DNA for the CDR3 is TGTGCCACCGTCGACAGGGGGCCCTATGGCTACACCTTC. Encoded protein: CATVDRGPYGYTF.

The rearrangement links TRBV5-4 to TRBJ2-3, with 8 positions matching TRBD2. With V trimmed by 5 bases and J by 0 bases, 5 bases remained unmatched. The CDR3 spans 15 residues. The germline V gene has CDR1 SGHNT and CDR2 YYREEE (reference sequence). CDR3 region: CASRPSSGSTDTQYF. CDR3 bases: TGTGCCAGCAGGCCTTCTAGCGGGAGCACAGATACGCAGTATTTT.

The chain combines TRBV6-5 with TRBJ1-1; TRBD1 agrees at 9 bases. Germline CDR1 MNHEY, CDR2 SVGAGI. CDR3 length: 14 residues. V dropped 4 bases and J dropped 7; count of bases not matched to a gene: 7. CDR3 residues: CASSWRTGEGEAFF. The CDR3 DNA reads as TGTGCCAGCAGTTGGCGGACAGGGGAAGGTGAAGCTTTCTTT.

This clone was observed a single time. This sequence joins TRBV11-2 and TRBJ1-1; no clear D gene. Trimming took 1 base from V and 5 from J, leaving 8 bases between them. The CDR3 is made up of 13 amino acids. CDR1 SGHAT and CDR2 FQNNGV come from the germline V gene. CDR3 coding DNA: TGTGCCAGCAGCTTAGCAGCGTTTACTGAAGCTTTCTTT. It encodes CASSLAAFTEAFF.

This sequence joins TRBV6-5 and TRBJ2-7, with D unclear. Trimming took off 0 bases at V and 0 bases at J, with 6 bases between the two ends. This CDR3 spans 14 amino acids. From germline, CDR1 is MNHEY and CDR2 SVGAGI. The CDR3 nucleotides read TGTGCCAGCAGTTACTCGACTGCCTCCTACGAGCAGTACTTC. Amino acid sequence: CASSYSTASYEQYF.

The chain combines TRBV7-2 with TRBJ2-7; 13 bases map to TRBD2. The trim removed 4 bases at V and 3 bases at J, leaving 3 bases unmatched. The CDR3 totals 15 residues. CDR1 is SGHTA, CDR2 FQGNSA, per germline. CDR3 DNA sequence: TGTGCCAGCAGCTCGACTAGCGGGAGGCTCTACGAGCAGTACTTC. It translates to CASSSTSGRLYEQYF.

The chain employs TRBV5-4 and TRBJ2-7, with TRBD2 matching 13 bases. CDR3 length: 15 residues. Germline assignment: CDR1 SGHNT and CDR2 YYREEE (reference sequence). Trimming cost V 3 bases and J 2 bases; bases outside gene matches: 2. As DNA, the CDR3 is TGTGCCAGCAGCTCCGGGACTAGCGGGACCTACGAGCAGTACTTC. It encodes CASSSGTSGTYEQYF.

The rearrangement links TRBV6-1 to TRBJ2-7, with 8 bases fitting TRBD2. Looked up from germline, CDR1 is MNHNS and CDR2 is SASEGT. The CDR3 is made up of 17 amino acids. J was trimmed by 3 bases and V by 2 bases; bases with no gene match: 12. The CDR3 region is CASSELRGGRVFYEQYF. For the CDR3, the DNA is TGTGCCAGCAGTGAACTCCGGGGGGGGAGGGTGTTCTACGAGCAGTACTTC.

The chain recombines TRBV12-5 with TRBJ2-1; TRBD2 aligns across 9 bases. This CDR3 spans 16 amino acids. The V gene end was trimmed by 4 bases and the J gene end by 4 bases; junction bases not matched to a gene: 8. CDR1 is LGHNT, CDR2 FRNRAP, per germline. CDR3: CASGWNSGSNYNEQFF. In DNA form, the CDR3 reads TGTGCTAGTGGTTGGAATAGCGGGAGCAATTACAATGAGCAGTTCTTC.

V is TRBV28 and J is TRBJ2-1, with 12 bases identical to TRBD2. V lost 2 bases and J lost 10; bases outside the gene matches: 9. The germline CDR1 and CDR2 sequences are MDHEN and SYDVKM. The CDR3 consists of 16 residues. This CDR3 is CASSLMSSGRAGEQFF. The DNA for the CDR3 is TGTGCCAGCAGTTTAATGTCTAGCGGGAGGGCCGGGGAGCAGTTCTTC.

The DNA of the CDR3 is TGTGCCAGCAGCTTAGTGACTGCGTCCGATACGCAGTATTTT. Protein sequence: CASSLVTASDTQYF. The J gene is TRBJ2-3, the V gene TRBV7-2; D unresolved. The CDR3 length is 14 residues. Germline CDR1 SGHTA, CDR2 FQGNSA. Trimming removed 1 base at V and 6 bases at J, with 11 bases between.

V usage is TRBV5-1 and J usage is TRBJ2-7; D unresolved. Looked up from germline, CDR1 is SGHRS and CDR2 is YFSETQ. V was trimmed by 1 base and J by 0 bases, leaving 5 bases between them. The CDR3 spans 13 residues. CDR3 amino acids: CASSLTVSYEQYF. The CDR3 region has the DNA TGCGCCAGCAGCTTGACAGTCTCCTACGAGCAGTACTTC. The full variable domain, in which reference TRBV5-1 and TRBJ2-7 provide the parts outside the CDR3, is KAGVTQTPRYLIKTRGQQVTLSCSPISGHRSVSWYQQTPGQGLQFLFEYFSETQRNKGNFPGRFSGRQFSNSRSEMNVSTLELGDSALYLCASSLTVSYEQYFGPGTRLTVT.

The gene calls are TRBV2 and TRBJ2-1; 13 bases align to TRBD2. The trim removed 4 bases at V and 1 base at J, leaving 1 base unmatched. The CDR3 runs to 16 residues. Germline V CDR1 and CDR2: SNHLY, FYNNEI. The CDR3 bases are TGTGCCAGCAGTGGACTAGCGGGAGGTTCCTACAATGAGCAGTTCTTC. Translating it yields CASSGLAGGSYNEQFF.

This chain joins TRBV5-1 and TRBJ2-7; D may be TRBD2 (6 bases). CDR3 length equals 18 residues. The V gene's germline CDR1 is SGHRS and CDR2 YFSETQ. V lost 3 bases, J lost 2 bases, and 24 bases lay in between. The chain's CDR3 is CASSSLGGFGGNTYEQYF. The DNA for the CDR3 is TGCGCCAGCAGCTCACTCGGCGGGTTTGGCGGGAATACCTACGAGCAGTACTTC.

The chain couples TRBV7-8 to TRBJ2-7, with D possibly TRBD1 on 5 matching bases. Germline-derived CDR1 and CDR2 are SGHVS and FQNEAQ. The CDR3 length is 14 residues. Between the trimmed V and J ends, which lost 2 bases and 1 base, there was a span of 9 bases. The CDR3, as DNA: TGTGCCAGCAGCTTAAGGGGCAGATCCTACGAGCAGTACTTC. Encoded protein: CASSLRGRSYEQYF.

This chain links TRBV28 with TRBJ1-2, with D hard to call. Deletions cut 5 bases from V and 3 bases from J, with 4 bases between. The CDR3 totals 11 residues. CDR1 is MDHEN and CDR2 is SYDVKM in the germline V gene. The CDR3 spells CASSPHYGYTF. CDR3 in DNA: TGTGCCAGCAGTCCCCACTATGGCTACACCTTC.

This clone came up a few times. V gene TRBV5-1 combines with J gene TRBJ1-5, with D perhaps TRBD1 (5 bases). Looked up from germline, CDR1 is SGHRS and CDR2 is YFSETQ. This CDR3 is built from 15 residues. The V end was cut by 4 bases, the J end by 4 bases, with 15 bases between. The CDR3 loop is CASSPDTDRNQPQHF. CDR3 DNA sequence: TGCGCCAGCAGCCCTGACACAGACAGAAATCAGCCCCAGCATTTT.

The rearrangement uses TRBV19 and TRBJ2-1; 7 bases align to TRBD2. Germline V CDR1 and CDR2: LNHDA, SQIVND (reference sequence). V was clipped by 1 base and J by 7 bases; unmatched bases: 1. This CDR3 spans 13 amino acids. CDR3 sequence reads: CASSIGEGNEQFF. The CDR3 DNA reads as TGTGCCAGTAGTATAGGGGAGGGGAATGAGCAGTTCTTC.

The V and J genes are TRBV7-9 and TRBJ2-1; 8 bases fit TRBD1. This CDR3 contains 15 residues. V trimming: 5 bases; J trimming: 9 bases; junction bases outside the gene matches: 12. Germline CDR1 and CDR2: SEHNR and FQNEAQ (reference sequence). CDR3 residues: CASSQVRQGSVEQFF. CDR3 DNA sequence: TGTGCCAGCAGCCAAGTTCGACAGGGGTCGGTTGAGCAGTTCTTC.

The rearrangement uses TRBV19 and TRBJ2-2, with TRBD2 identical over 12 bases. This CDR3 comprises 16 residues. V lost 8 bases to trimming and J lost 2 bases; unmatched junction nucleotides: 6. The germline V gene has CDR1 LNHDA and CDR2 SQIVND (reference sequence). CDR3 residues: CASSLAGGHNTGELFF. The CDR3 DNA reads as TGTGCCAGTTCACTAGCGGGAGGCCACAACACCGGGGAGCTGTTTTTT.

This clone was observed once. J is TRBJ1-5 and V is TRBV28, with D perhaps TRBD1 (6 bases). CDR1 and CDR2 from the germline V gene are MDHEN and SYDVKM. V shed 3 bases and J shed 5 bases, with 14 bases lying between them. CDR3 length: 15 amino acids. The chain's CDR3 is CASSLADRGDQPQHF. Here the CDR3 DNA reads TGTGCCAGCAGTTTGGCGGACAGAGGGGATCAGCCCCAGCATTTT.